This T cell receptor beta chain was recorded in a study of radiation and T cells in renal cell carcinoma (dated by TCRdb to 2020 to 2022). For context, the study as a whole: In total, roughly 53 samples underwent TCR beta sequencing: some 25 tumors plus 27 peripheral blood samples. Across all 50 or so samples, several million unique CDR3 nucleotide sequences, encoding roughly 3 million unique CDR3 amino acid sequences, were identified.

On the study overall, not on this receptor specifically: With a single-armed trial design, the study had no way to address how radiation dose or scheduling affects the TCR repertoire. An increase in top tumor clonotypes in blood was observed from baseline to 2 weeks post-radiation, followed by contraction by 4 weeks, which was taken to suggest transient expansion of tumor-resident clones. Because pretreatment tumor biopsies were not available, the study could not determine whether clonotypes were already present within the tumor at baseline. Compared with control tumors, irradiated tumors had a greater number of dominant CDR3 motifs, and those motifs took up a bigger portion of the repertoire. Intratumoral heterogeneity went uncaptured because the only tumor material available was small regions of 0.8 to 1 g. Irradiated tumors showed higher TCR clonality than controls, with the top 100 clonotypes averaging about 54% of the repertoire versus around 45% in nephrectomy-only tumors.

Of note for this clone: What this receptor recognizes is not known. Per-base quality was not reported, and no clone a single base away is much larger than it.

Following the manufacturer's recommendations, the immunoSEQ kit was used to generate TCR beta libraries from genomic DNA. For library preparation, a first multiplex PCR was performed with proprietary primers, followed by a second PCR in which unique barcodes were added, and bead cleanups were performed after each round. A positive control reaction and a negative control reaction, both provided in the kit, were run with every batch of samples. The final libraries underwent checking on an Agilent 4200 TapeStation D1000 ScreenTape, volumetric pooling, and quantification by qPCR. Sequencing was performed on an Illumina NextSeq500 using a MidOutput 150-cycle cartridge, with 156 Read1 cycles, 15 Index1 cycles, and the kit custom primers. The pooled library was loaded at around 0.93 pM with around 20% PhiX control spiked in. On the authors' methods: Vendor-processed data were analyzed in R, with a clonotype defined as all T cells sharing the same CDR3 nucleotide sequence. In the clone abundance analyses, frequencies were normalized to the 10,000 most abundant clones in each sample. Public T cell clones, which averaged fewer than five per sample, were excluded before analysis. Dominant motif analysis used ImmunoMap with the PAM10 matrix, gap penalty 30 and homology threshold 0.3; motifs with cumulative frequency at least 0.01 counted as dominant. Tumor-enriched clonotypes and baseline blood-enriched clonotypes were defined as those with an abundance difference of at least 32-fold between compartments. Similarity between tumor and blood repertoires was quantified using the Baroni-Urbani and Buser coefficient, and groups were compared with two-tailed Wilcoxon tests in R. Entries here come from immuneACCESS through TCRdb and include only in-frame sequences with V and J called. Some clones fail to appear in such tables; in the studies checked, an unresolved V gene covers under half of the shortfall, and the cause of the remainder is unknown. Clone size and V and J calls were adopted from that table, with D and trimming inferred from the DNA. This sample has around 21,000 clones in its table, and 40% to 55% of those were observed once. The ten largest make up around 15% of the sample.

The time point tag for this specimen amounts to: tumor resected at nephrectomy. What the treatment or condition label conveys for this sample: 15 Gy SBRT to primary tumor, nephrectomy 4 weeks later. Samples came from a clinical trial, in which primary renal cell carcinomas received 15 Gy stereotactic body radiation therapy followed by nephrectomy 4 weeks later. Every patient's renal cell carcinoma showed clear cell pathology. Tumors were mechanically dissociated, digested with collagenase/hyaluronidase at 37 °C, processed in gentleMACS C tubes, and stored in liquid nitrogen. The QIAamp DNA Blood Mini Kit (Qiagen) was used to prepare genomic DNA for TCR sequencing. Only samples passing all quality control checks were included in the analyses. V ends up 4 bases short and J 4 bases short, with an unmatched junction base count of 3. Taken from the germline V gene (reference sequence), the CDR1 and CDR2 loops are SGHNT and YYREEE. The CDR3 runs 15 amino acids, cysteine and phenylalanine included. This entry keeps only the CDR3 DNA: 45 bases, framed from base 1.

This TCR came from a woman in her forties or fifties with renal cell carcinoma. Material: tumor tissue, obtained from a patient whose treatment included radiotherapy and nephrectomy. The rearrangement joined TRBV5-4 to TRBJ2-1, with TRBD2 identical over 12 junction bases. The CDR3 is CASSPGLAGYNEQFF. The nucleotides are TGTGCCAGCAGCCCGGGACTAGCGGGTTACAATGAGCAGTTCTTC.